The source of this TCR beta chain is a study of cytomegalovirus exposure and HLA in healthy donors. Study findings and constraints: Later analysis identified several of the most significant clusters that appeared linked to common viral pathogens. The authors reported that TCR beta sequences could predict HLA-A and HLA-B alleles. These predictions were accurate for most subjects in the first cohort.

Germline V lookup: CDR1 SGDLS, CDR2 YYNGEE. Unmatched junction bases numbered 4, after V lost 1 base and J lost 2 bases. The CDR3 spans 15 residues. Concerning this clone itself: Antigen unknown. In the same sample, other DNA sequences code for this CDR3.

The PCR had 60 Vbeta and 13 Jbeta primers. Profiling relied on immunoSEQ multiplex PCR, and the TCRdb table lists in-frame clones only, not all of them. The sample has 120,000 or so clones; more than 70% are singletons. The sequence was obtained from a woman in her fifties or sixties in good health and CMV-seropositive. The source material was PBMCs. The chain joins TRBV9 to TRBJ2-3, with 7 bases fitting TRBD2. CDR3 protein: CASSVSGGTTDTQYF. The CDR3 region has the DNA TGTGCCAGCAGCGTATCGGGGGGAACCACAGATACGCAGTATTTT.